This T cell receptor (beta chain) was sequenced during a study of neurological immune-mediated disorders. Study-level information: A relapsing-remitting course was seen in about 90% of the 34 multiple sclerosis patients and a secondary progressive course in 3.

CDR3 size: 14 residues. After removal of 8 bases from V and 1 base from J, the junction contained 6 bases not matched to a gene. The table lists this clonotype with many counts. cDNA was made by 5'RACE with 10-nucleotide random UMIs. Via MiXCR, TCRdb re-called the 5' RACE reads, giving one row per CDR3 protein. The repertoire holds over 65,000 distinct CDR3 sequences, with 2.5% to 3% as singletons. The chain has TRBV5-7 and TRBJ1-1; 9 nucleotides match TRBD1. TRBV5-7 is designated an ORF whose function remains uncertain. Input material: PBMCs. The TCR comes from a woman aged 25 to 39 with multiple sclerosis. The CDR3, as DNA: TGTGCCAGAACCCCGGACAGGGGGAACACTGAAGCTTTCTTT. Encoded protein: CARTPDRGNTEAFF.